Listed below are T cell receptor beta chains from one sample, sequenced in a study of breast tumors, draining lymph nodes, adjacent tissues. MiXCR, run by TCRdb on the multiplex PCR reads, gives a single entry per CDR3 protein. The sample gives some 47,000 distinct CDR3 sequences, under 50% of which show up once; 8% to 11% is in the top ten. Sequenced: breast tumor tissue. The receptors derive from a female donor with breast cancer. Some clones in this sample may be carry-over from other donors' samples. CDR3s include the opening cysteine and the closing phenylalanine or tryptophan. D genes are given only for firm matches. Clone sizes are given selectively: once, few, many, or a class where the clone is expanded.

cdr3_aa cdr3_nt d_call j_call clone_size v_call
CASSPLPRDPRRGNIQYF TGTGCCAGCAGCCCCCTGCCCCGGGATCCCCGAAGGGGGAACATTCAGTACTTC NA TRBJ2-4 many TRBV7-8
CASSSGSKSDTQYF TGCGCCAGCAGCTCGGGCAGCAAGTCAGATACGCAGTATTTT NA TRBJ2-3 medium-sized TRBV5-1
CASSGLSGTYEQYF TGCGCCAGCAGTGGGCTAAGCGGGACCTACGAGCAGTACTTC TRBD2 TRBJ2-7 NA TRBV10-1
CASSHGNTIYF TGTGCCAGCAGTCATGGAAACACCATATATTTT NA TRBJ1-3 NA TRBV7-9
CASSWPPAGGEVDEQFF TGTGCCAGCAGTTGGCCCCCAGCGGGAGGTGAGGTAGATGAGCAGTTCTTC TRBD2 TRBJ2-1 NA TRBV6-2/TRBV6-3
CSVDVTGTEQYF TGCAGCGTTGATGTGACAGGGACCGAGCAGTACTTC TRBD1 TRBJ2-7 NA TRBV29-1
CAGSKTSGSIEQYF TGTGCTGGCAGCAAGACTAGCGGGAGTATCGAGCAGTACTTC TRBD2 TRBJ2-7 NA TRBV3-1
CASSIQLATFDYEQYF TGTGCCAGCAGCATTCAGCTGGCAACCTTCGACTACGAGCAGTACTTC NA TRBJ2-7 many TRBV7-2
CASGTGTGGPPPHGYTF TGCGCCAGCGGAACCGGGACAGGGGGCCCTCCGCCCCATGGCTACACCTTC TRBD1 TRBJ1-2 many TRBV10-1
CASSQDFGTVGYTF TGCGCCAGCAGCCAAGATTTCGGGACTGTGGGCTACACCTTC NA TRBJ1-2 many TRBV4-3
CASSLDGGRDTDTQYF TGCGCCAGCAGCTTGGACGGCGGGAGGGACACAGATACGCAGTATTTT TRBD2 TRBJ2-3 many TRBV5-1
CSAKAGAGETQYF TGCAGCGCCAAAGCGGGGGCCGGAGAGACCCAGTACTTC TRBD2 TRBJ2-5 NA TRBV29-1
CASSVAGGNEKLFF TGTGCCAGCAGCGTGGCGGGGGGGAATGAAAAACTGTTTTTT NA TRBJ1-4 NA TRBV7-3
CATSDPGMGDRGINEQFF TGTGCCACCAGTGATCCCGGTATGGGGGACAGGGGAATCAATGAGCAGTTCTTC TRBD1 TRBJ2-1 many TRBV24-1
CASSPGLWNTEAFF TGTGCCAGCAGTCCCGGTCTGTGGAACACTGAAGCTTTCTTT NA TRBJ1-1 few TRBV27
CASSLEGSTDTQYF TGTGCCAGCAGCTTGGAAGGTAGCACAGATACGCAGTATTTT NA TRBJ2-3 NA TRBV5-8
CASSLEAGVGDTQYF TGTGCCAGTAGTCTCGAGGCGGGAGTCGGAGATACGCAGTATTTT TRBD2 TRBJ2-3 many TRBV19
CASSLSGLARSQETQYF TGTGCCAGCAGCCTATCCGGACTAGCGCGTTCACAAGAGACCCAGTACTTC TRBD2 TRBJ2-5 many TRBV9
CASSHSSGLLYNSPLHF TGTGCCAGCAGTCACTCATCGGGTCTGTTGTATAATTCACCCCTCCACTTT NA TRBJ1-6 NA TRBV2
CASSLAGRGETQYF TGCGCCAGCAGCTTGGCTGGCAGGGGGGAGACCCAGTACTTC TRBD1 TRBJ2-5 many TRBV5-1
CASSRVRGPAPDNTEAFF TGCGCCAGCAGCCGAGTAAGGGGCCCGGCCCCTGATAACACTGAAGCTTTCTTT NA TRBJ1-1 few TRBV4-3
CASSLTAGDFSTEAFF TGTGCCAGCAGCCTTACAGCAGGGGATTTTAGCACTGAAGCTTTCTTT NA TRBJ1-1 NA TRBV7-2
CASSLGGLQPQHF TGTGCCAGCAGCTTAGGGGGGCTTCAGCCCCAGCATTTT NA TRBJ1-5 NA TRBV7-6
CATSDLKTATDTQYF TGTGCCACCAGTGATCTGAAAACAGCCACAGATACGCAGTATTTT NA TRBJ2-3 NA TRBV24-1
CSVDEVSYGYTF TGCAGCGTTGATGAGGTCAGCTATGGCTACACCTTC NA TRBJ1-2 NA TRBV29-1
CASSGGTLNSPLHF TGTGCCAGCAGCGGTGGGACTTTGAATTCACCCCTCCACTTT NA TRBJ1-6 NA TRBV9
CASSLGELHQGTQYF TGTGCCAGCAGCTTAGGGGAGTTGCACCAAGGGACCCAGTACTTC NA TRBJ2-5 once TRBV7-2
CATSDPGTGGQPQHF TGTGCCACCAGTGACCCCGGGACAGGGGGCCAGCCCCAGCATTTT TRBD1 TRBJ1-5 many TRBV24-1
CSVMGQGRTGELFF TGCAGCGTGATGGGACAGGGGCGTACCGGGGAGCTGTTTTTT TRBD1 TRBJ2-2 many TRBV29-1
CAVGLAGAPSGDTQYF TGCGCCGTTGGCCTAGCGGGAGCCCCATCCGGGGATACGCAGTATTTT TRBD2 TRBJ2-3 NA TRBV10-2
CASSVERSPLHF TGTGCCAGCAGTGTAGAGAGGTCGCCCCTCCACTTT NA TRBJ1-6 NA TRBV12-3/TRBV12-4
CASSYRADSNQPQHF TGTGCCAGCAGTTACCGAGCGGATAGCAATCAGCCCCAGCATTTT NA TRBJ1-5 many TRBV6-2/TRBV6-3
CASSLGGQAIQETQYF TGTGCCAGCAGCTTAGGGGGACAGGCGATCCAAGAGACCCAGTACTTC TRBD1 TRBJ2-5 many TRBV11-2
CSAKDRGAETQYF TGCAGTGCGAAGGACAGGGGCGCGGAGACCCAGTACTTC TRBD1 TRBJ2-5 NA TRBV20-1
CSLTSGSTGELFF TGCAGCTTGACTAGCGGGAGCACCGGGGAGCTGTTTTTT TRBD2 TRBJ2-2 NA TRBV29-1
CSALDGNQPQHF TGCAGTGCCTTGGACGGTAATCAGCCCCAGCATTTT NA TRBJ1-5 NA TRBV20-1
CSASGQGRDEKLFF TGCAGTGCTAGCGGACAGGGAAGGGATGAAAAACTGTTTTTT TRBD1 TRBJ1-4 NA TRBV20-1
CASSLDGERAGVSTDTQYF TGTGCCAGCAGCTTGGACGGCGAACGCGCGGGGGTGAGCACAGATACGCAGTATTTT TRBD2 TRBJ2-3 once TRBV5-5
CSARDLLAGGPDEQYF TGCAGTGCTAGGGACCTACTAGCGGGAGGGCCTGACGAGCAGTACTTC TRBD2 TRBJ2-7 many TRBV20-1
CSAEGDRVLETQYF TGCAGTGCTGAAGGGGACAGGGTCCTGGAGACCCAGTACTTC TRBD1 TRBJ2-5 many TRBV20-1
CASSLWETHYEQYF TGTGCCAGCAGCTTGTGGGAGACTCACTACGAGCAGTACTTC NA TRBJ2-7 many TRBV5-6
CASSLDGTMPGNTF TGCGCCAGCAGCTTGGACGGGACAATGCCTGGAAACACCTTC NA TRBJ1-2 NA TRBV5-1
CATKAGGTMSNQPQHF TGTGCCACAAAAGCCGGGGGTACAATGAGCAATCAGCCCCAGCATTTT NA TRBJ1-5 NA TRBV24-1
CASSPGLVGTDTQYF TGTGCCAGCAGCCCGGGACTAGTGGGTACAGATACGCAGTATTTT TRBD2 TRBJ2-3 many TRBV5-6
CASKAGGETQYF TGTGCCAGCAAAGCTGGGGGCGAGACCCAGTACTTC NA TRBJ2-5 many TRBV6-6
CSAREGLAGWDETQYF TGCAGTGCTAGAGAGGGACTAGCGGGATGGGATGAGACCCAGTACTTC TRBD2 TRBJ2-5 NA TRBV20-1